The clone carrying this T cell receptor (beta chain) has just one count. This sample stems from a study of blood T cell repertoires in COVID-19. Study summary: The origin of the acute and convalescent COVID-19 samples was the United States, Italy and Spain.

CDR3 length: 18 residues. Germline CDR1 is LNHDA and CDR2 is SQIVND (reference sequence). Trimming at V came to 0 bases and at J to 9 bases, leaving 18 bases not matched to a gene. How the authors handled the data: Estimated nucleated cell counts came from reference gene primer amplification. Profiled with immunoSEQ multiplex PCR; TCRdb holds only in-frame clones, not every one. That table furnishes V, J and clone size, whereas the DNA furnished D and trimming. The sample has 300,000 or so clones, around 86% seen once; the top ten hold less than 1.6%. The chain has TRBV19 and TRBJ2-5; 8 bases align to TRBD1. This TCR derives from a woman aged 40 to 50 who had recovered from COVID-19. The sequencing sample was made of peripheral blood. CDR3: CASSIDATRTGPREAQYF. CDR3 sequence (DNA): TGTGCCAGTAGTATAGATGCCACCCGGACAGGGCCGAGGGAGGCCCAGTACTTC. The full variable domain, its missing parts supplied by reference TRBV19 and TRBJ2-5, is DGGITQSPKYLFRKEGQNVTLSCEQNLNHDAMYWYRQDPGQGLRLIYYSQIVNDFQKGDIAEGYSVSREKKESFPLTVTSAQKNPTAFYLCASSIDATRTGPREAQYFGPGTRLLVL.